Listed below are T cell receptor beta chains from one sample, sequenced in a study of blood T cell repertoires in COVID-19. Clones were sequenced by immunoSEQ multiplex PCR, and TCRdb holds only the in-frame ones, with some missing. The sample consists of approximately 300,000 clones, around 90% of them appearing once. Input material: peripheral blood. The receptors come from a woman aged 30 to 39 with COVID-19, enrolled during active disease. CDR3s include the opening cysteine and the closing phenylalanine or tryptophan. The D gene is left open where the match is weak. The size field is filled for only some rows; it gives once, few, many or a size class.

j_call | d_call | clone_size | v_call | cdr3_aa | cdr3_nt
TRBJ1-5 | . | . | TRBV6-6 | CASSPQKGANQPQHF | TGTGCCAGCAGCCCACAAAAGGGAGCCAATCAGCCCCAGCATTTT
TRBJ2-5 | TRBD1 | . | TRBV9 | CASSATGGAETQYF | TGTGCCAGCAGCGCGACAGGGGGCGCAGAGACCCAGTACTTC
TRBJ2-1 | TRBD1 | . | TRBV6-5 | CASSYLRQGYNEQFF | TGTGCCAGCAGTTACTTAAGACAGGGCTACAATGAGCAGTTCTTC
TRBJ1-3 | . | . | TRBV28 | CASSLQVLSSGNTIYF | TGTGCCAGCAGTTTACAAGTTCTCAGCTCTGGAAACACCATATATTTT
TRBJ2-5 | . | . | TRBV2 | CASSWERETQYF | TGTGCCAGCTCATGGGAGCGGGAGACCCAGTACTTC
TRBJ1-1 | . | . | TRBV10-3 | CAIRAGLNTEAFF | TGTGCCATCAGGGCAGGTTTGAACACTGAAGCTTTCTTT
TRBJ2-1 | TRBD1 | . | TRBV29-1 | CSVARTGNNEQFF | TGCAGCGTTGCAAGGACAGGAAACAATGAGCAGTTCTTC
TRBJ2-7 | . | . | TRBV29-1 | CSVAEGIYEQYF | TGCAGCGTTGCCGAGGGCATCTACGAGCAGTACTTC
TRBJ2-2 | TRBD2 | . | TRBV10-2 | CASGPGLAGTGELFF | TGCGCCAGCGGTCCGGGACTAGCGGGAACCGGGGAGCTGTTTTTT
TRBJ2-5 | . | . | TRBV27 | CASSSRQGLLETQYF | TGTGCCAGCAGTTCCCGCCAGGGATTGTTGGAGACCCAGTACTTC
TRBJ2-7 | TRBD2 | . | TRBV4-2 | CASSQDPAGLYEQYF | TGTGCCAGCAGCCAAGATCCAGCGGGACTTTACGAGCAGTACTTC
TRBJ2-5 | TRBD2 | . | TRBV10-2 | CASSDEAGAETQYF | TGCGCCAGCAGTGATGAAGCGGGAGCGGAAACCCAGTACTTC
TRBJ1-3 | . | . | TRBV18 | CASSLGQGNTIYF | TGTGCCAGCTCTCTCGGACAGGGAAACACCATATATTTT
TRBJ2-1 | . | . | TRBV2 | CASSATPGLSYNEQFF | TGTGCCAGCAGTGCTACTCCGGGACTCAGCTACAATGAGCAGTTCTTC
TRBJ2-7 | TRBD1 | . | TRBV2 | CASRATGDSSYEQYF | TGTGCCAGCAGAGCCACCGGGGACAGCTCCTACGAGCAGTACTTC
TRBJ2-5 | TRBD1 | . | TRBV28 | CASSLSGQGPTQYF | TGTGCCAGCAGTTTATCAGGACAGGGCCCCACCCAGTACTTC
TRBJ2-2 | TRBD1 | few | TRBV28 | CASAGTGRFTGELFF | TGTGCCAGCGCCGGGACAGGGAGGTTTACCGGGGAGCTGTTTTTT
TRBJ2-7 | TRBD1 | . | TRBV2 | CASSLDRGPYEQYF | TGTGCCAGCAGTCTTGACAGGGGCCCCTACGAGCAGTACTTC
TRBJ2-2 | TRBD2 | . | TRBV3-1/TRBV3-2 | CASSQGYPAGSTGELFF | TGTGCCAGCAGCCAAGGTTATCCAGCGGGAAGTACCGGGGAGCTGTTTTTT
TRBJ1-4 | TRBD1 | . | TRBV2 | CASSEGQGPNEKLFF | TGTGCCAGCAGTGAAGGACAGGGGCCGAATGAAAAACTGTTTTTT
TRBJ2-3 | . | . | TRBV7-3 | CASSLMAHSGQYF | TGTGCCAGCAGCTTAATGGCCCACTCGGGGCAGTATTTT
TRBJ2-7 | . | . | TRBV4-3 | CASSQALQGREQYF | TGCGCCAGCAGCCAAGCCCTTCAGGGGCGGGAGCAGTACTTC
TRBJ2-5 | . | . | TRBV6-5 | CASSRVGETQYF | TGTGCCAGCAGTAGAGTCGGGGAGACCCAGTACTTC
TRBJ1-5 | . | . | TRBV12-3/TRBV12-4 | CASSFGDNQPQHF | TGTGCCAGCAGTTTCGGTGACAATCAGCCCCAGCATTTT
TRBJ2-2 | . | . | TRBV19 | CASSNFAGPEGRGELFF | TGTGCCAGTAGTAATTTTGCGGGTCCCGAAGGGCGCGGGGAGCTGTTTTTT
TRBJ1-2 | TRBD1 | . | TRBV4-3 | CASSQDQGQYYGYTF | TGCGCCAGCAGCCAAGACCAGGGACAGTACTATGGCTACACCTTC
TRBJ1-6 | TRBD1 | . | TRBV7-3 | CASSAGTGNNSPLHF | TGTGCCAGCAGCGCCGGGACAGGCAATAATTCACCCCTCCACTTT
TRBJ1-1 | . | . | TRBV19 | CASSMGRARTEAFF | TGTGCCAGTAGTATGGGCAGGGCTCGCACTGAAGCTTTCTTT
TRBJ1-2 | TRBD1 | once | TRBV7-9 | CASSFGTGHIYGYTF | TGTGCCAGCAGCTTCGGGACAGGGCATATCTATGGCTACACCTTC
TRBJ2-5 | TRBD2 | . | TRBV7-6 | CASTTTSGREGTQYF | TGTGCCAGCACAACTACTAGCGGGAGGGAGGGGACCCAGTACTTC
TRBJ2-7 | . | . | TRBV7-4 | CASSPSRESNYEQYF | TGTGCCAGCAGCCCTTCTCGGGAATCTAACTACGAGCAGTACTTC